Below are 27 T cell receptor beta chains sequenced from a single sample in a study of cytomegalovirus exposure and HLA in healthy donors (dated by TCRdb to 2016 to 2017). Library creation used the immunoSEQ multiplex PCR assay. A mixture of 60 forward primers for TCR Vbeta segments and 13 reverse primers for TCR Jbeta segments was used in the multiplex PCR. This is the immuneACCESS table as TCRdb keeps it, with only in-frame sequences that have V and J called. A part of the clones is gone; compared with another copy, unresolved V genes explain less than half, and the rest is unexplained. The sample has approximately 160,000 clones on record, less than 85% of them singletons. About 1.6% of the sample belongs to the ten largest clones. Sample: PBMCs. Receptors originate from a male donor in good health and CMV-seronegative.

This chain's CDR3 is CALGGRDQETQYF. In DNA form, the CDR3 reads TGTGCCCTCGGGGGTAGGGACCAAGAGACCCAGTACTTC. The chain is built from TRBV5-4 and TRBJ2-5; D is possibly TRBD2 (6 bases). V was pared by 10 bases and J by 0 bases, with 13 bases between. The CDR3 loop spans 13 amino acids. CDR1 SGHNT and CDR2 YYREEE come from the germline V gene (reference sequence). Using reference TRBV5-4 and TRBJ2-5 for the parts outside the CDR3, the full variable domain is ETGVTQSPTHLIKTRGQQVTLRCSSQSGHNTVSWYQQALGQGPQFIFQYYREEENGRGNFPPRFSGLQFPNYSSELNVNALELDDSALYLCALGGRDQETQYFGPGTRLLVL.

The V gene is TRBV5-4, the J gene TRBJ1-6; D might be TRBD1 (6 bases). This CDR3 is built from 15 residues. CDR1 is SGHNT and CDR2 is YYREEE in the germline V gene (reference sequence). V was cut by 4 bases and J by 6 bases, with 14 bases left in between. The CDR3 bases are TGTGCCAGCAGCCTTAAGGGGGTCGGTAATTCACCCCTCCACTTT. This translates into CASSLKGVGNSPLHF.

V is TRBV5-1 and J is TRBJ1-4; 7 bases are shared with TRBD1. The ends lost 4 bases at V and 5 bases at J; junction bases unmatched: 8. The CDR3 is 15 residues long. Germline-derived CDR1 and CDR2 are SGHRS and YFSETQ. CDR3 nucleotides: TGCGCCAGCAGCCCTAGGACAGGCCCAAATGAAAAACTGTTTTTT. It encodes CASSPRTGPNEKLFF.

The chain uses TRBV5-1 and TRBJ2-2; 7 positions agree with TRBD2. This CDR3 has 14 residues. V trimming: 4 bases; J trimming: 3 bases; junction bases outside the gene matches: 3. Germline lookup yields CDR1 SGHRS and CDR2 YFSETQ. CDR3 sequence: CASSIGGDTGELFF. CDR3 sequence (DNA): TGCGCCAGCAGCATTGGGGGGGACACCGGGGAGCTGTTTTTT.

V gene TRBV7-2 combines with J gene TRBJ2-3; possible D gene TRBD2, 6 bases. CDR1 SGHTA and CDR2 FQGNSA come from the germline V gene. The V end was cut by 5 bases, the J end by 4 bases, with 19 bases between. The CDR3 loop spans 16 amino acids. CDR3 coding DNA: TGTGCCAGCAGCCCCACAGGCCGAGCTAGCGCAGATACGCAGTATTTT. Translation gives CASSPTGRASADTQYF.

This rearrangement joins TRBV10-3 to TRBJ2-3; tentative D call: TRBD1 (7 bases). Trimming cost V 5 bases and J 0 bases, with 24 bases left between them. This CDR3 region has 19 residues. CDR1 ENHRY and CDR2 SYGVKD come from the germline V gene. CDR3 nucleotide sequence: TGTGCCATCAGTAGGGACAGACTACTTGGGGGGTATAGCACAGATACGCAGTATTTT. It specifies CAISRDRLLGGYSTDTQYF.

This clone was found once. The rearrangement links TRBV7-6 to TRBJ1-6; no reliable D call. Trimming removed 3 bases at V and 4 bases at J, with 7 bases between. The CDR3 is 14 residues long. The germline CDR1 and CDR2 sequences are SGHVS and FNYEAQ. The CDR3 bases are TGTGCCAGCAGCTTCGGGGTTTATAATTCACCCCTCCACTTT. Protein: CASSFGVYNSPLHF.

The CDR3, as DNA: TGTGCCAGCAGCTTAGGGCAGAGGAGCTCTGGAAACACCATATATTTT. Protein sequence: CASSLGQRSSGNTIYF. V gene TRBV13 combines with J gene TRBJ1-3, with no clear D. V was shortened by 0 bases and J by 0 bases, with 9 bases between the two germline ends. Germline V gene lookup returns CDR1 PRHDT and CDR2 FYEKMQ (reference sequence). The CDR3 is 16 residues long.

For the CDR3, the DNA is TGTGCCAGCAGTGTCACAGGGGGCTCCTACGAGCAGTACTTC. Its translation: CASSVTGGSYEQYF. The chain links TRBV6-1 to TRBJ2-7; 8 bases agree with TRBD1. The V segment lost 4 bases and the J segment 0 bases; nucleotides outside the gene matches: 2. Per the germline V gene, CDR1 is MNHNS and CDR2 is SASEGT. The CDR3 is 14 residues long.

The V call is TRBV7-2, the J call TRBJ1-6, with 10 nucleotides matching TRBD1. CDR1 is SGHTA, CDR2 FQGNSA, per germline. V dropped 5 bases and J dropped 9; count of bases not matched to a gene: 4. The CDR3 consists of 14 residues. The CDR3 is CASSLDRGRSPLHF. CDR3 coding DNA: TGTGCCAGCAGCCTAGACAGGGGGCGTTCACCCCTCCACTTT.

The rearrangement links TRBV5-1 to TRBJ2-3; maybe TRBD1 (7 bases). Trimming took off 0 bases at V and 0 bases at J, with 11 bases between the two ends. The V gene's germline CDR1 is SGHRS and CDR2 YFSETQ. The CDR3 is made up of 16 amino acids. CDR3 nucleotides: TGCGCCAGCAGCTTGGATGCAGGGGGGAGCACAGATACGCAGTATTTT. It codes for CASSLDAGGSTDTQYF.

The chain employs TRBV7-9 and TRBJ1-1; the D gene is possibly TRBD1 (5 bases). Germline V gene lookup returns CDR1 SEHNR and CDR2 FQNEAQ (reference sequence). Trimming removed 0 bases at V and 3 bases at J, with 11 bases between. The CDR3 covers 15 residues. The CDR3 here is CASSLAQGGDTEAFF. The CDR3 DNA sequence: TGTGCCAGCAGCTTAGCTCAGGGCGGGGACACTGAAGCTTTCTTT.

The chain recombines TRBV7-9 with TRBJ2-2; TRBD2 matches 8 bases. The trim removed 3 bases at V and 1 base at J, leaving 4 bases unmatched. The CDR3 totals 16 residues. CDR1 and CDR2 from the germline V gene are SEHNR and FQNEAQ (reference sequence). As DNA, the CDR3 is TGTGCCAGCAGCTTGCCGACTAGCGTGAACACCGGGGAGCTGTTTTTT. Amino acids: CASSLPTSVNTGELFF.

On this clone: The junction departs from the called germline gene at one end, perhaps through a read error. The chain recombines TRBV7-9 with TRBJ1-6, with D perhaps matching TRBD1 (5 bases). The germline CDR1 and CDR2 sequences are SEHNR and FQNEAQ (reference sequence). The CDR3 contains 12 residues. The chain's CDR3 is CSSSLGESPLHF. CDR3 bases: TGTTCCAGCAGCTTAGGGGAGTCACCCCTCCACTTT. Full variable domain (outside the CDR3, taken from reference TRBV7-9 and TRBJ1-6): DTGVSQNPRHKITKRGQNVTFRCDPISEHNRLYWYRQTLGQGPEFLTYFQNEAQLEKSRLLSDRFSAERPKGSFSTLEIQRTEQGDSAMYLCSSSLGESPLHFGNGTRLTVT.

The rearrangement joins TRBV30 to TRBJ2-1; D call uncertain. Germline-derived CDR1 and CDR2 are GTSNPN and SVGIG (reference sequence). The CDR3 loop spans 14 amino acids. Trimming removed 1 base from V and 9 bases from J, with 16 bases in between. DNA for the CDR3: TGTGCCTGGAGTGATATTTGGCCAAGCGCTGAGCAGTTCTTC. Amino acid sequence: CAWSDIWPSAEQFF.

The CDR3 DNA reads as TGTGCCAGCTCACACGGGACAGGTCTTAACAATCAGCCCCAGCATTTT. The encoded protein is CASSHGTGLNNQPQHF. The rearrangement uses TRBV18 and TRBJ1-5, with 8 bases that match TRBD1. Germline loops: CDR1 KGHSH, CDR2 LQKENI. The CDR3 length is 16 residues. J was trimmed by 3 bases and V by 4 bases; bases with no gene match: 8.

This chain links TRBV6-1 with TRBJ2-7, with TRBD1 matching over 7 bases. This CDR3 is built from 16 residues. Germline trimming cut 3 bases from V and 4 bases from J; bases unmatched to any gene: 12. Germline V CDR1 and CDR2: MNHNS, SASEGT. As DNA, the CDR3 is TGTGCCAGCAGTGACGAACCGGGACAGAACGGTTACGAGCAGTACTTC. This encodes CASSDEPGQNGYEQYF.

The genes are TRBV29-1 and TRBJ1-4; tentative D call: TRBD1 (5 bases). Per the germline V gene, CDR1 is SQVTM and CDR2 is ANQGSEA. The CDR3 runs to 12 residues. The germline V and J ends were trimmed by 5 bases and 3 bases, with 7 bases remaining between them. The CDR3 DNA sequence: TGCAGCGTTAGGGGTGCTAATGAAAAACTGTTTTTT. This sequence encodes CSVRGANEKLFF.

This clone occurred once. V is TRBV7-9 and J is TRBJ2-1, with 7 bases lining up with TRBD1. Germline CDR1 SEHNR, CDR2 FQNEAQ (reference sequence). Trimming took 5 bases from V and 8 from J; bases not matched to a gene: 9. This CDR3 comprises 14 residues. In DNA, the CDR3 is TGTGCCAGCAGCGTCAATCCCCAGGGGGATGAGCAGTTCTTC. This encodes CASSVNPQGDEQFF.

This chain uses TRBV5-4 with TRBJ2-7; 9 positions match TRBD2. This CDR3 is built from 15 residues. The J segment lost 3 bases and the V segment lost 0 bases, leaving 4 bases of the junction unmatched. Germline loops: CDR1 SGHNT, CDR2 YYREEE (reference sequence). The CDR3: CASSLGLAEHYEQYF. The DNA of the CDR3 is TGTGCCAGCAGCTTGGGACTAGCGGAGCACTACGAGCAGTACTTC.

The genes are TRBV5-1 and TRBJ2-3; tentative D call: TRBD2 (6 bases). The CDR3 loop spans 15 amino acids. With 0 bases removed from V and 4 bases from J, the gap between germline ends came to 12 bases. Per germline, CDR1 SGHRS and CDR2 YFSETQ. CDR3 residues: CASSLAFPSADTQYF. In DNA, the CDR3 is TGCGCCAGCAGCTTGGCTTTCCCTAGCGCAGATACGCAGTATTTT.

There are a few counts of this clone. The V call is TRBV21-1, the J call TRBJ2-7; no DNA check was done on the table's D call, TRBD2. TRBV21-1 is a documented pseudogene. The CDR3 runs 14 residues. CDR3 in amino acids: CASRGTSGVCEQYF. CDR3 in DNA: TGTGCCAGCAGAGGGACTAGCGGGGTTTGCGAGCAGTACTTC.

This clone was seen a few times. The J gene is TRBJ2-7, the V gene TRBV29-1, with D possibly TRBD2 on 7 matching bases. CDR1 is SQVTM, CDR2 ANQGSEA, per germline. Trimming took off 7 bases at V and 6 bases at J, with 22 bases between the two ends. This CDR3 has 14 residues. The CDR3 sequence: CSGTLGGRTGEQYF. CDR3 nucleotide sequence: TGCAGCGGCACGCTCGGGGGGCGGACGGGCGAGCAGTACTTC.

V and J are TRBV10-1 and TRBJ2-5, with unresolved D. Germline V gives CDR1 WNHNN, CDR2 SYGVQD (reference sequence). V lost 0 bases to trimming and J lost 2 bases, with 10 bases between them. The CDR3 is made up of 15 amino acids. CDR3 DNA: TGCGCCAGCAGTGAGTCGACTCCGGAACAAGAGACCCAGTACTTC. Amino acids: CASSESTPEQETQYF.

The chain has TRBV27 and TRBJ2-2; 11 nucleotides align to TRBD1. V dropped 6 bases and J dropped 4; count of bases not matched to a gene: 10. This CDR3 is 17 amino acids long. Germline V lookup: CDR1 MNHEY, CDR2 SMNVEV (reference sequence). The DNA of the CDR3 is TGTGCCAGCAGCGGCACCGGGACAGGGGGACCCACCGGGGAGCTGTTTTTT. Amino acid sequence: CASSGTGTGGPTGELFF.

The chain carries TRBV7-2 and TRBJ1-2; D not resolved. Trimming stripped 5 bases from V and 0 bases from J, with 13 bases between. From germline, CDR1 is SGHTA and CDR2 FQGNSA. CDR3 length: 15 residues. In DNA, the CDR3 is TGTGCCAGCAGCCCCCGCGGATCAACTAACTATGGCTACACCTTC. Residues: CASSPRGSTNYGYTF.

The chain combines TRBV29-1 with TRBJ2-7, with 10 bases aligning to TRBD1. Trimming removed 6 bases from V and 2 bases from J; junction bases left unmatched: 4. The CDR3 runs to 13 residues. Germline V CDR1 and CDR2: SQVTM, ANQGSEA. The CDR3 loop reads CSVPGQGTYEQYF. The CDR3 bases are TGCAGCGTCCCGGGACAGGGGACCTACGAGCAGTACTTC.